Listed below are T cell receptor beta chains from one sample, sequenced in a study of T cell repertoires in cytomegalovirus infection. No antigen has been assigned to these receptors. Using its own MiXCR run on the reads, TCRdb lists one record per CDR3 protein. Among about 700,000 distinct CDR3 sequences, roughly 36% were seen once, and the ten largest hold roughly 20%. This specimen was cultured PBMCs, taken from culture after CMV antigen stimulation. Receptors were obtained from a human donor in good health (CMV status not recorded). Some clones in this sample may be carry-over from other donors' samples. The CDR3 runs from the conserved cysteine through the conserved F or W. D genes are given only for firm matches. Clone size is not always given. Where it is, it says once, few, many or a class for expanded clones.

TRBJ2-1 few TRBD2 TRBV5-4 TGTGCCAGCAGCTCTAGGGCGGGAGTAGTCTACAATGAGCAGTTCTTC CASSSRAGVVYNEQFF
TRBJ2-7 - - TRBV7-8 TGTGCCAGCAGCCAATATGCGGACGAGCAGTACTTC CASSQYADEQYF
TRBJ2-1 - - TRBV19 TGTGCCAGTACCCTCTGGGGGGCGGGCAATGAGCAGTTCTTC CASTLWGAGNEQFF
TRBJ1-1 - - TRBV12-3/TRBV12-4 TGTGCCAGCAAGGAGACATCTGAAGCTTTCTTT CASKETSEAFF
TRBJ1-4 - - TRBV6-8 TGTGCCAGCAGTTATGGGGGGGGGGGGCCTGAAAAACTGTTTTTT CASSYGGGGPEKLFF
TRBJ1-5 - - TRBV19 TGTGCCAGTAGTATAGGAGCAGCGGGCAATCAGCCCCAGCATTTT CASSIGAAGNQPQHF
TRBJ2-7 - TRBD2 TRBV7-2 TGTGCCAGCAGCTTAGGGACTAGCTATTTCTACGAGCAGTACTTC CASSLGTSYFYEQYF
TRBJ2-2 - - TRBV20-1 TGCAGTGCTAGAGATCTTCAGGGGGAGCTGTTTTTT CSARDLQGELFF
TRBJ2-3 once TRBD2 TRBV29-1 TGCAGCGTTAGCGGGACGGAAGATACGCAGTATTTT CSVSGTEDTQYF
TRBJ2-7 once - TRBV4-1 TGCGCCAGCAGCCAGAGGTTCCCCTACGAGCAGTACTTC CASSQRFPYEQYF
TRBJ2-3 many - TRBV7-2 TGTGCCAGCAGATCCCCAGGGGGGGGGACAGATACGCAGTATTTT CASRSPGGGTDTQYF
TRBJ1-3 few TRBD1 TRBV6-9 TGTGCCAGTGGGACAGGGGGCAAAGGAAACACCATATATTTT CASGTGGKGNTIYF
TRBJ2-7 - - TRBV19 TGTGCCAGTAGTATAGCCGCGGGCCACTCCTACGAGCAGTACTTC CASSIAAGHSYEQYF
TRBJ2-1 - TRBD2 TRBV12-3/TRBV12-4 TGTGCCAGCAGTTTTGACGGGAGGGCCGGAGTGGATGAGCAGTTCTTC CASSFDGRAGVDEQFF
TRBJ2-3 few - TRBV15 TGTGCCACCAGCAGAGAGGACTCCGGGATTAGCACAGATACGCAGTATTTT CATSREDSGISTDTQYF
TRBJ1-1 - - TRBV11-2 TGTGCCAGCAGCGACAGCGGAAAAGGGACTGAAGCTTTCTTT CASSDSGKGTEAFF
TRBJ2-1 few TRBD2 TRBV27 TGTGCCAGCAGCCGACCGGGACTAGGGTACAATGAGCAGTTCTTC CASSRPGLGYNEQFF
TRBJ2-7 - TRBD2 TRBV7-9 TGTGCCAGCAGCTTAGACCCCACTAGCGGGGGCACCTACGAGCAGTACTTC CASSLDPTSGGTYEQYF
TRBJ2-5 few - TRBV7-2 TGTGCCAGCAGCTTATTGGGGCTGGGGGGCCAAGAGACCCAGTACTTC CASSLLGLGGQETQYF
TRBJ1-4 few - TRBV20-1 TGCAGTGTAGTCAGGGGTGGGAAACTGTTTTTT CSVVRGGKLFF
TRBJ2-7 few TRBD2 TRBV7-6 TGTGCCAGCAGCTTAAGTATCTTGGGGGGGGACGAGCAGTACTTC CASSLSILGGDEQYF
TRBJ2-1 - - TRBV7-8 TGTGCCAGCAGCCCGATACAGGGATCCTACAATGAGCAGTTCTTC CASSPIQGSYNEQFF
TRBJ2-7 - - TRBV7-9 TGTGCCAGCAGCTTAGCAGGAGTAGCCTCCCAGTACTTC CASSLAGVASQYF
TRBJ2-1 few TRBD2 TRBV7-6 TGTGCCAGCAGCTCCAAGCGGGAGAAAGCGGAGCAGTTCTTC CASSSKREKAEQFF
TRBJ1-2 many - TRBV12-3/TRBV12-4 TGTGCCAGCAGTTTAGCGCACAGCTCGTTGCGCGGCTACACCTTC CASSLAHSSLRGYTF
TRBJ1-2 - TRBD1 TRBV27 TGTGCCAGCAGTCCTGGGACAGGTCGGGGCTACACCTTC CASSPGTGRGYTF
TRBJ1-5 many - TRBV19 TGTGCCAGTAGTATCAGGAGCAGCGGGCCCCAGCATTTT CASSIRSSGPQHF
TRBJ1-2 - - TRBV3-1 TGTGCCAGCAGCCAGCGTCACAGAGCCTATGGCTACACCTTC CASSQRHRAYGYTF
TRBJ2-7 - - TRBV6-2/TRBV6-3 TGTGCCACCGAACCACCCCCGGGGGAGCAGTACTTC CATEPPPGEQYF
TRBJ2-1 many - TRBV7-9 TGTGCCAGCACCGAAGGGAATTCGAAAAATGAGCAGTTCTTC CASTEGNSKNEQFF
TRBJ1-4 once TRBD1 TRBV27 TGTGCCAGCAGTCGTAGAACAGGGGTGGCTGAAAAACTGTTTTTT CASSRRTGVAEKLFF
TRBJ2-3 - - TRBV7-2 TGTGCCAGCAGCCCCGGGACACTTAGCACAGATACGCAGTATTTT CASSPGTLSTDTQYF
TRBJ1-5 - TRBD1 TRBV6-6 TGTGCCAGCGAGGCAGGGGGCTTTGTTTGGCAGCCCCAGCATTTT CASEAGGFVWQPQHF
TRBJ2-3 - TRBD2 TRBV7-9 TGTGCCAGCAGGACTTTAGCGGGGGGGGTGAAGCAGTATTTT CASRTLAGGVKQYF
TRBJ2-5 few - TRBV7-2 TGTGCCAGCAGCTTGAAATGGGACGAGACCCAGTACTTC CASSLKWDETQYF
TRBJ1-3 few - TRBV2 TGTGCCAGCAGTTTCCCTGCAGGCGGTGGAAACACCATATATTTT CASSFPAGGGNTIYF
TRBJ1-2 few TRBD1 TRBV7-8 TGTGCCAGCAGCTCCCGGACGGGACAGAAGTATGGCTACACCTTC CASSSRTGQKYGYTF
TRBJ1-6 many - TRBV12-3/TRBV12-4 TGTGCCAGCAGTTTCCGGGGCTCCTATAATTCACCCCTCCACTTT CASSFRGSYNSPLHF
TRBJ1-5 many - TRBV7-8 TGTGCCAGCAGCTTAGCCAGGGGAAGCAATCAGCCCCAGCATTTT CASSLARGSNQPQHF
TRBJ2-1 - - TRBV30 TGTGCCTGGACCATTGGTGGCTACAATGAGCAGTTCTTC CAWTIGGYNEQFF
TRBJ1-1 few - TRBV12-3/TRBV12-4 TGTGCCAGCGCTGAGTATGCCCGGCGGATGAACACTGAAGCTTTCTTT CASAEYARRMNTEAFF
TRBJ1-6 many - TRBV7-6 TGTGCCAGCAGCTTACAGGGAGATTCACCCCTCCACTTT CASSLQGDSPLHF
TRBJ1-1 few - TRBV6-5 TGTGCCAGCAGTCCCCCCGGGACATCGGGAGGAGCTTTCTTT CASSPPGTSGGAFF
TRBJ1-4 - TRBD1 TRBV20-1 TGCAGTGCCCCGGACAGGGGGAATCAAAAACTGTTTTTT CSAPDRGNQKLFF
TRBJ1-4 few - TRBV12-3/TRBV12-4 TGTGCCAGCAGTTTATTACTTAATGAAAAACTGTTTTTT CASSLLLNEKLFF
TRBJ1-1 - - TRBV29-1 TGCAGCGCTATGGGGGGGGACGGACTCACTGAAGCTTTCTTT CSAMGGDGLTEAFF
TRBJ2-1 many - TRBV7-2 TGTGCCAGCAGTTTACCCCCTTTGAGGGGCAGCTACAATGAGCAGTTCTTC CASSLPPLRGSYNEQFF
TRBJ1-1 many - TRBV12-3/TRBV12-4 TGTGCCAGCAGGGTCCTAAACACTGAAGCTTTCTTT CASRVLNTEAFF
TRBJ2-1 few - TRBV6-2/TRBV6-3 TGTGCCAGCAGGCGACTAGGGGGCAATGAGCAGTTCTTC CASRRLGGNEQFF
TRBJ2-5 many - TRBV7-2 TGTGCCAGCAGCCCCCCGAGGGTCCGCCAAGAGACCCAGTACTTC CASSPPRVRQETQYF
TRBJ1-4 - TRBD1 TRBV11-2 TGTGCCAGCAGCCTAGGACAGGAGTTTGAAAAACTGTTTTTT CASSLGQEFEKLFF
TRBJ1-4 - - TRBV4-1 TGTGCCAGCAGCCAAGCTCTCGGACAAGATAATGAAAAACTGATTTTT CASSQALGQDNEKLIF
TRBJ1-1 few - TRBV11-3 TGTGCCAGCAGCTTTGACCCCCAAACTGAAGCTTTCTTT CASSFDPQTEAFF
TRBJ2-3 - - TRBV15 TGTGCCACCAGCAGAGATATCGGGGGGCTTTCGAGGAGTGGTACGCAGTATTTT CATSRDIGGLSRSGTQYF
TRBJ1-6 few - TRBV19 TGTGCCAGTAGTATGCTTTCTTTAACCTCACCCCTCCACTTT CASSMLSLTSPLHF
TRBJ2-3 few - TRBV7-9 TGTGCCAGCAGCCCGGTGGGCCGAGATACGCAGTATTTT CASSPVGRDTQYF